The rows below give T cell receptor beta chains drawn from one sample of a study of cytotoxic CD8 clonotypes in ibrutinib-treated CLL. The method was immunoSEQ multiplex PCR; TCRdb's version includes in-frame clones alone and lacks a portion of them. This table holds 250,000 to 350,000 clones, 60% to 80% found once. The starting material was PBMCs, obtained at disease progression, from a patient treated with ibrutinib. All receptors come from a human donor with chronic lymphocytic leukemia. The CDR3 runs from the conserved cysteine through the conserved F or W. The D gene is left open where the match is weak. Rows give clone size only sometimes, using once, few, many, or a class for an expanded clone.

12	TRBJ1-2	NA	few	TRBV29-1	TGCAGCCCCGAGGACGGGAACTATGGCTACACCTTC	CSPEDGNYGYTF
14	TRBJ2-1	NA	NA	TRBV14	TGTGCCAGCAGCCGAGCGAGCTCCTACAATGAGCAGTTCTTC	CASSRASSYNEQFF
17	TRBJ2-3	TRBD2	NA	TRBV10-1	TGCGCCAGCAGTGATGGTCAGCGGGGGGGAAACACAGATACGCAGTATTTT	CASSDGQRGGNTDTQYF
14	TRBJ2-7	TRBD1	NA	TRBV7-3	TGTGCCAGCAGCTTAAGGGACAGGGGCCACGAGCAGTACTTC	CASSLRDRGHEQYF
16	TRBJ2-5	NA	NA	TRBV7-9	TGTGCCAGCAGCTTAGATCTCGAGCAGTACCAAGAGACCCAGTACTTC	CASSLDLEQYQETQYF
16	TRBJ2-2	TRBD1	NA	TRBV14	TGTGCCAGCAGCCTTAGGACAGGGACGAACACCGGGGAGCTGTTTTTT	CASSLRTGTNTGELFF
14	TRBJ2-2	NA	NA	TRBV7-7	TGTGCCAGCAGCCTGGACTGGAACACCGGGGAGCTGTTTTTT	CASSLDWNTGELFF
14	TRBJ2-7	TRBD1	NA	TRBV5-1	TGCGCCAGCAGCTTTTTGGCAGGGGGCTTAGAGCAGTACTTC	CASSFLAGGLEQYF
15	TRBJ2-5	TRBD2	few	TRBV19	TGTGCCAGTAGCCAACTAGCGGGAGGCCAAGAGACCCAGTACTTC	CASSQLAGGQETQYF
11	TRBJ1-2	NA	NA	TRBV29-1	TGCAGCGTCGGACAAAACTATGGCTACACCTTC	CSVGQNYGYTF
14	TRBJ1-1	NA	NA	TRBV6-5	TGTGCCAGCAGTTATTGGGGCGAGAACACTGAAGCTTTCTTT	CASSYWGENTEAFF
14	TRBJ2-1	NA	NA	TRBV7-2	TGTGCCAGCAGCTTACTCGGACAGCACAATGAGCAGTTCTTC	CASSLLGQHNEQFF
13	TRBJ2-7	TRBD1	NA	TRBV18	TGTGCCAGCTCCTGGGGGACAGGGCTCGAGCAGTACTTC	CASSWGTGLEQYF
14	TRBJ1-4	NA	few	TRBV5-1	TGCGCCAGCAGCTTGGGCCAGGGGAATGAAAAACTGTTTTTT	CASSLGQGNEKLFF
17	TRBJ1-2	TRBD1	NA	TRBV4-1	TGCGCCAGCAGCCAGGCGATCAGGGGGCGCTTGTTCTATGGCTACACCTTC	CASSQAIRGRLFYGYTF
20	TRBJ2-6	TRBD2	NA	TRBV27	TGTGCCAGCAGTTTATCAATTCCTAGCGGGAGGTATTCTGGGGCCAACGTCCTGACTTTC	CASSLSIPSGRYSGANVLTF
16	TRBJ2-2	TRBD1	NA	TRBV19	TGTGCCAGTAGTCCGCGGACAGGGGCCAACACCGGGGAGCTGTTTTTT	CASSPRTGANTGELFF
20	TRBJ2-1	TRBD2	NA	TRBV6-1	TGTGCCAGCAGTGGTGGAGTAGCGGGGTATGTCGACCCTCGGTACAATGAGCAGTTCTTC	CASSGGVAGYVDPRYNEQFF
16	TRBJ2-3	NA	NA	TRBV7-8	TGTGCCAGCATCGACGTCCGGGGCGGCGGGGCAGATACGCAGTATTTT	CASIDVRGGGADTQYF
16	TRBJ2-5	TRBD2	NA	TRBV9	TGTGCCAGCAGCGCCCGACTAGCGGGTCTCCAAGAGACCCAGTACTTC	CASSARLAGLQETQYF
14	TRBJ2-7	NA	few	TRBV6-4	TGTGCCACCGTTGACGGGGCTAAGGACTACGAGCAGTACTTC	CATVDGAKDYEQYF
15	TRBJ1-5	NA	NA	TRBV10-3	TGTGCCATCAGTGAGTCGTTGGGAAGCAATCAGCCCCAGCATTTT	CAISESLGSNQPQHF
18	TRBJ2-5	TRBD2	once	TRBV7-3	TGTGCCAGCAGCTTGACCCAGTTCCTAGCGGGAGGTAAGGAGACCCAGTACTTC	CASSLTQFLAGGKETQYF
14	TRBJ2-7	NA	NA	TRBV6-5	TGTGCCAGCATTCGATCTGACTCGGACTACGAGCAGTACTTC	CASIRSDSDYEQYF